Below, 6 T cell receptor beta chains from the same sample are listed, as sequenced in a study of blood T cell repertoires in COVID-19. Assay: immunoSEQ multiplex PCR; the TCRdb copy retains only in-frame clones and omits some. The sample has around 220,000 clones; roughly three quarters are singletons. Sequencing was carried out using peripheral blood. These TCRs come from a woman in her 40s with active or convalescent COVID-19.

The chain combines TRBV7-9 with TRBJ2-3, with TRBD1 matching over 9 bases. Per the germline V gene, CDR1 is SEHNR and CDR2 is FQNEAQ (reference sequence). CDR3 length equals 14 residues. The V gene end was trimmed by 7 bases and the J gene end by 5 bases; junction bases not matched to a gene: 7. CDR3 loop: CASKPGQGIDTQYF. The CDR3 DNA sequence: TGTGCCAGCAAACCGGGACAGGGAATAGATACGCAGTATTTT.

This clone was recorded only once. V is TRBV5-1 and J is TRBJ2-1; 7 bases are a match to TRBD2. In germline, CDR1 is SGHRS, CDR2 YFSETQ. With V trimmed by 4 bases and J by 7 bases, 5 bases remained unmatched. The CDR3 runs 13 residues. This CDR3 reads CASSRGEGNEQFF. Here the CDR3 DNA reads TGCGCCAGCAGCCGGGGGGAAGGAAATGAGCAGTTCTTC.

The chain uses TRBV18 and TRBJ2-2, with TRBD1 as a possible D gene (6 bases). The CDR3 loop spans 15 amino acids. V lost 3 bases and J lost 2, with 10 bases in between. Germline values: CDR1 KGHSH, CDR2 LQKENI. The CDR3 nucleotides are TGTGCCAGCTCACCCAGGGGCCCCAACACCGGGGAGCTGTTTTTT. Protein: CASSPRGPNTGELFF. The full variable domain, its missing parts supplied by reference TRBV18 and TRBJ2-2, is NAGVMQNPRHLVRRRGQEARLRCSPMKGHSHVYWYRQLPEEGLKFMVYLQKENIIDESGMPKERFSAEFPKEGPSILRIQQVVRGDSAAYFCASSPRGPNTGELFFGEGSRLTVL.

This clone was seen ten or more times. The rearrangement joins TRBV29-1 to TRBJ1-4; no clear D. The germline V and J ends were trimmed by 4 bases and 0 bases, with 9 bases remaining between them. This CDR3 is 14 amino acids long. The germline CDR1 and CDR2 sequences are SQVTM and ANQGSEA. CDR3 coding DNA: TGCAGCGTTGGGGAGCCTCCAACTAATGAAAAACTGTTTTTT. Translating it yields CSVGEPPTNEKLFF.

This chain links TRBV5-1 with TRBJ2-2; tentative D call: TRBD2 (7 bases). The CDR3 runs 16 residues. CDR1 SGHRS and CDR2 YFSETQ come from the germline V gene. V dropped 4 bases and J dropped 4 bases, with 17 bases sitting between them. As DNA, the CDR3 is TGCGCCAGCAGCCCCCTTGGCGGGGGCTCCACCGGGGAGCTGTTTTTT. Translated, it gives CASSPLGGGSTGELFF.

The chain is built from TRBV27 and TRBJ2-2; 7 bases align to TRBD1. CDR3 size: 19 residues. Trimming cost V 5 bases and J 1 base; bases outside gene matches: 16. From germline, CDR1 is MNHEY and CDR2 SMNVEV (reference sequence). CDR3 in DNA: TGTGCCAGCAGTAAGAGATACGGGACAGCCCGCCTGAACACCGGGGAGCTGTTTTTT. It encodes CASSKRYGTARLNTGELFF.